Listed here are 25 T cell receptor beta chains from one sample, sequenced in a study of naive CD8 T cells in extremely preterm neonates. Clones were sequenced by immunoSEQ multiplex PCR, and TCRdb holds only the in-frame ones, with some missing. The table lists around 4,600 clones, nearly 99% of them singletons. Sequencing input: naive CD8+ T cells from blood. The receptors originated from a human donor in good health.

This chain links TRBV4-1 with TRBJ1-1, with D perhaps TRBD1 (5 bases). Germline CDR1 reads MGHRA; CDR2 reads YSYEKL. The CDR3 runs 16 residues. Between the trimmed V and J ends, which lost 1 base and 1 base, there was a span of 13 bases. CDR3 sequence: CASSQAGGQGNTEAFF. The CDR3 DNA is TGCGCCAGCAGCCAAGCGGGTGGGCAGGGGAACACTGAAGCTTTCTTT.

The chain employs TRBV7-9 and TRBJ2-5; D remains unclear. Trimming cost V 1 base and J 1 base, with 10 bases left between them. CDR1 and CDR2 (germline): SEHNR, FQNEAQ (reference sequence). This CDR3 comprises 15 residues. The CDR3 reads CASSLDLQLQETQYF. The CDR3 region has the DNA TGTGCCAGCAGCTTAGATCTACAGCTCCAAGAGACCCAGTACTTC. The complete variable domain, with remaining parts taken from reference TRBV7-9 and TRBJ2-5, reads DTGVSQNPRHKITKRGQNVTFRCDPISEHNRLYWYRQTLGQGPEFLTYFQNEAQLEKSRLLSDRFSAERPKGSFSTLEIQRTEQGDSAMYLCASSLDLQLQETQYFGPGTRLLVL.

This sequence joins TRBV9 and TRBJ1-1; a weak D match, TRBD1 (5 bases). Trimming removed 0 bases from V and 5 bases from J, with 11 bases in between. Germline-derived CDR1 and CDR2 are SGDLS and YYNGEE. The CDR3 consists of 14 residues. The CDR3 DNA reads TGTGCCAGCAGCGTAGCTGGGGGGGAAACTGAAGCTTTCTTT. Translating gives CASSVAGGETEAFF. Drawing the rest from reference TRBV9 and TRBJ1-1, the complete variable domain is DSGVTQTPKHLITATGQRVTLRCSPRSGDLSVYWYQQSLDQGLQFLIQYYNGEERAKGNILERFSAQQFPDLHSELNLSSLELGDSALYFCASSVAGGETEAFFGQGTRLTVV.

This chain connects TRBV29-1 to TRBJ1-2; weak D call: TRBD1 (6 bases). The germline V gene has CDR1 SQVTM and CDR2 ANQGSEA. This CDR3 region has 13 residues. V lost 6 bases, J lost 5 bases, and 16 bases lay in between. The CDR3 region has the DNA TGCAGCGTCCGGGACACGGGAGGGTATGGCTACACCTTC. Residues: CSVRDTGGYGYTF.

The chain combines TRBV7-8 with TRBJ1-2; TRBD1 agrees at 9 bases. The length of the CDR3 is 15 residues. Trimming took 6 bases from V and 6 from J; bases not matched to a gene: 11. CDR1 and CDR2 (germline): SGHVS, FQNEAQ. The CDR3 coding sequence is TGTGCCAGCAGACAACACAGGGGGCGCAGTGATGGCTACACCTTC. As protein: CASRQHRGRSDGYTF.

The chain employs TRBV7-9 and TRBJ2-7; D remains ambiguous. The germline V gene has CDR1 SEHNR and CDR2 FQNEAQ (reference sequence). V dropped 1 base and J dropped 0 bases, with 7 bases sitting between them. The CDR3 contains 14 residues. CDR3 sequence (DNA): TGTGCCAGCAGCTTAGGCGACTTCTCCTACGAGCAGTACTTC. The encoded protein is CASSLGDFSYEQYF.

The V and J genes are TRBV7-9 and TRBJ2-1; D perhaps matches TRBD2 (5 bases). This CDR3 spans 15 amino acids. Germline-derived CDR1 and CDR2 are SEHNR and FQNEAQ (reference sequence). Trimming stripped 1 base from V and 4 bases from J, with 11 bases between. The CDR3 region has the DNA TGTGCCAGCAGCTTAGAATTTCCGGGGTACAATGAGCAGTTCTTC. Residues: CASSLEFPGYNEQFF.

CDR3 residues: CASSQATNTEAFF. Here the CDR3 DNA reads TGCGCCAGCAGCCAAGCTACGAACACTGAAGCTTTCTTT. V is TRBV4-1 and J is TRBJ1-1; D gene ambiguous. The CDR3 sequence is 13 residues long. CDR1 is MGHRA and CDR2 is YSYEKL in the germline V gene. V shed 1 base and J shed 1 base, with 4 bases lying between them.

The chain uses TRBV7-9 and TRBJ2-7, with D possibly being TRBD2 (5 bases). Trimming took off 4 bases at V and 0 bases at J, with 16 bases between the two ends. Germline CDR1 is SEHNR and CDR2 is FQNEAQ (reference sequence). The CDR3 sequence is 16 residues long. CDR3 nucleotides: TGTGCCAGCAGCTCCCCCGGACTGGGGAGCTCCTACGAGCAGTACTTC. Encoded protein: CASSSPGLGSSYEQYF.

This clone occurred once. The genes are TRBV7-3 and TRBJ2-1; TRBD1 agrees at 8 bases. V lost 2 bases and J lost 6; bases outside the gene matches: 6. Per germline, CDR1 SGHTA and CDR2 FQGTGA. The CDR3 is made up of 15 amino acids. CDR3 sequence (DNA): TGTGCCAGCAGCTTATCCTTAACAGGGGGCAATGAGCAGTTCTTC. This codes for CASSLSLTGGNEQFF.

DNA for the CDR3: TGTGCCAGCAGTGTGGGCGTTGGCTCTGGGGCCAACGTCCTGACTTTC. As protein: CASSVGVGSGANVLTF. V gene TRBV2 combines with J gene TRBJ2-6; the D is unclear. Germline CDR1 SNHLY, CDR2 FYNNEI. V lost 4 bases, J lost 0 bases, and 10 bases lay in between. CDR3 size: 16 residues.

The rearrangement uses TRBV4-1 and TRBJ2-7; D may be TRBD2 (5 bases). This CDR3 region has 15 residues. The germline gives CDR1 MGHRA, CDR2 YSYEKL. The V end lost 1 base, the J end lost 0 bases, and 10 bases lay between the germline ends. The DNA for the CDR3 is TGCGCCAGCAGCCAAGGACGGGGTAGCTCCTACGAGCAGTACTTC. Protein: CASSQGRGSSYEQYF.

The genes are TRBV27 and TRBJ2-1; D is unresolved. In germline, CDR1 is MNHEY, CDR2 SMNVEV (reference sequence). Trimming took 4 bases from V and 0 from J, leaving 7 bases between them. This CDR3 has 14 residues. CDR3 loop: CASSSDSSYNEQFF. CDR3 DNA: TGTGCCAGCAGTTCCGATAGCTCCTACAATGAGCAGTTCTTC.

The table lists this clone with a count of one. V and J are TRBV7-8 and TRBJ1-1; D might be TRBD1 (6 bases). The CDR3 consists of 14 residues. Germline V gene sequence: CDR1 SGHVS, CDR2 FQNEAQ. V lost 8 bases, J lost 5 bases, and 18 bases lay in between. For the CDR3, the DNA is TGTGCCAGCGGTTGGCGGGGGGCAGGGACTGAAGCTTTCTTT. It encodes CASGWRGAGTEAFF. Filled out from reference TRBV7-8 and TRBJ1-1, the complete variable domain reads GAGVSQSPRYKVAKRGQDVALRCDPISGHVSLFWYQQALGQGPEFLTYFQNEAQLDKSGLPSDRFFAERPEGSVSTLKIQRTQQEDSAVYLCASGWRGAGTEAFFGQGTRLTVV.

Here the CDR3 DNA reads TGTGCCACCCTTCCCCCTAGCGGGCTTTGGTATGAGCAGTTCTTC. This gives the protein CATLPPSGLWYEQFF. V usage is TRBV27 and J usage is TRBJ2-1, with TRBD2 identical over 8 bases. Germline-derived CDR1 and CDR2 are MNHEY and SMNVEV (reference sequence). The CDR3 is made up of 15 amino acids. The V gene end was trimmed by 10 bases and the J gene end by 8 bases; junction bases not matched to a gene: 16.

The chain employs TRBV2 and TRBJ1-2; D is perhaps TRBD1 (5 bases). The CDR3 totals 15 residues. Per germline, CDR1 SNHLY and CDR2 FYNNEI. V was cut by 3 bases and J by 4 bases, with 15 bases left in between. For the CDR3, the DNA is TGTGCCAGCAGTGACAGGGCGGTACCCATCTATGGCTACACCTTC. It encodes CASSDRAVPIYGYTF.

The chain uses TRBV19 and TRBJ2-1, with TRBD2 matching over 8 bases. Germline assignment: CDR1 LNHDA and CDR2 SQIVND (reference sequence). V lost 3 bases to trimming and J lost 5 bases; unmatched junction nucleotides: 6. The length of the CDR3 is 15 residues. The CDR3 sequence: CASSIRAGGHNEQFF. DNA for the CDR3: TGTGCCAGTAGTATTCGGGCGGGAGGTCACAATGAGCAGTTCTTC.

The chain recombines TRBV9 with TRBJ2-1, with 10 positions matching TRBD1. There are 15 residues in the CDR3. Germline CDR1 is SGDLS and CDR2 is YYNGEE. V dropped 3 bases and J dropped 6; count of bases not matched to a gene: 6. The CDR3 region has the DNA TGTGCCAGCAGCGCCGGGACAGGGGCGCTCAATGAGCAGTTCTTC. Residues: CASSAGTGALNEQFF.

The rearrangement joins TRBV19 to TRBJ1-1, with TRBD1 as a possible D gene (6 bases). V was shortened by 5 bases and J by 1 base, with 8 bases between the two germline ends. The CDR3 extends over 13 amino acids. The V gene's germline CDR1 is LNHDA and CDR2 SQIVND (reference sequence). The CDR3 loop is CASSWGPNTEAFF. The CDR3 DNA follows: TGTGCCAGTAGTTGGGGGCCGAACACTGAAGCTTTCTTT.

This chain connects TRBV10-3 to TRBJ2-6; a possible D gene is TRBD2 (5 bases). CDR1 is ENHRY and CDR2 is SYGVKD in the germline V gene. V gave up 4 bases and J gave up 0 bases, with 16 bases separating them. This CDR3 comprises 18 residues. This CDR3 is CAISGGRGTDSGANVLTF. The CDR3 DNA follows: TGTGCCATCAGTGGGGGTCGGGGTACGGACTCTGGGGCCAACGTCCTGACTTTC.

This sequence joins TRBV7-9 and TRBJ2-1, with 10 bases matching TRBD1. J was trimmed by 4 bases and V by 5 bases; bases with no gene match: 8. Germline V gives CDR1 SEHNR, CDR2 FQNEAQ (reference sequence). The CDR3 loop spans 16 amino acids. CDR3 nucleotide sequence: TGTGCCAGCAGCCCGACAGGGGGCGAGTTATACAATGAGCAGTTCTTC. Its translation: CASSPTGGELYNEQFF.

The chain uses TRBV12-5 and TRBJ1-1; D may be TRBD1 (6 bases). The CDR3 runs 17 residues. Germline-derived CDR1 and CDR2 are LGHNT and FRNRAP. Trimming removed 3 bases from V and 1 base from J, with 18 bases in between. This CDR3 reads CASGFPSRGGGNTEAFF. CDR3 in DNA: TGTGCTAGTGGTTTCCCCTCGAGGGGGGGCGGGAACACTGAAGCTTTCTTT.

V usage is TRBV10-2 and J usage is TRBJ2-4, with D possibly TRBD2 on 5 matching bases. This CDR3 has 15 residues. The V gene lost 6 bases and the J gene lost 4 bases, with 16 bases spanning the gap. CDR1 WSHSY and CDR2 SAAADI come from the germline V gene. CDR3: CASRPREERKNIQYF. DNA of the CDR3: TGCGCCAGCAGACCCCGGGAAGAAAGGAAAAACATTCAGTACTTC.

The rearrangement links TRBV2 to TRBJ2-3; TRBD2 matches 7 bases. Germline V gene sequence: CDR1 SNHLY, CDR2 FYNNEI. Germline trimming cut 7 bases from V and 5 bases from J; bases unmatched to any gene: 12. This CDR3 comprises 15 residues. The CDR3 coding sequence is TGTGCCAGCAAAGCGGGACCCAGCCCCAAAGATACGCAGTATTTT. Amino acids: CASKAGPSPKDTQYF.

The V call is TRBV5-1, the J call TRBJ1-3, with 10 bases identical to TRBD1. With 0 bases clipped from V and 0 bases from J, the junction kept 0 bases outside the gene matches. Germline V gives CDR1 SGHRS, CDR2 YFSETQ. The CDR3 consists of 16 residues. The CDR3 loop is CASSLGQGASGNTIYF. DNA of the CDR3: TGCGCCAGCAGCTTGGGACAGGGGGCCTCTGGAAACACCATATATTTT.